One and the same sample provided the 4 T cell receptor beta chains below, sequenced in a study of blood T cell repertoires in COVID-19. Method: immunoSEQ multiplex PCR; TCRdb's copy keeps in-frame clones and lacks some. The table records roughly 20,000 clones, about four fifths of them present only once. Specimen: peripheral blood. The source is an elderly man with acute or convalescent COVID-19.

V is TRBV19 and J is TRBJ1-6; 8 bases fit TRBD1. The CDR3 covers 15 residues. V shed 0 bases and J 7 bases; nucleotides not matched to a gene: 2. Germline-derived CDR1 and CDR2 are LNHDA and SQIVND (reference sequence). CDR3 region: CASSIEDRENSPLHF. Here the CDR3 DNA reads TGTGCCAGTAGTATAGAGGACAGGGAAAATTCACCCCTCCACTTT. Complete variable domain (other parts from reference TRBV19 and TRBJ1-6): DGGITQSPKYLFRKEGQNVTLSCEQNLNHDAMYWYRQDPGQGLRLIYYSQIVNDFQKGDIAEGYSVSREKKESFPLTVTSAQKNPTAFYLCASSIEDRENSPLHFGNGTRLTVT.

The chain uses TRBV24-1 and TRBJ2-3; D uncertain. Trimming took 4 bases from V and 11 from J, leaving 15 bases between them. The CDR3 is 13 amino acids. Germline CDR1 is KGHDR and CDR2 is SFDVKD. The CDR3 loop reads CATSDASGLRQYF. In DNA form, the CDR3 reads TGTGCCACCAGTGACGCTTCTGGGCTTAGGCAGTATTTT.

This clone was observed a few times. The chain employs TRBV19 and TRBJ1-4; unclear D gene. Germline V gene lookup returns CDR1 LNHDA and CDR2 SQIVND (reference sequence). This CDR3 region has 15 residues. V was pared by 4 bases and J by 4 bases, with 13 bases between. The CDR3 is CASSRVEDYNEKLFF. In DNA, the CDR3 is TGTGCCAGTAGTAGGGTGGAGGACTATAATGAAAAACTGTTTTTT.

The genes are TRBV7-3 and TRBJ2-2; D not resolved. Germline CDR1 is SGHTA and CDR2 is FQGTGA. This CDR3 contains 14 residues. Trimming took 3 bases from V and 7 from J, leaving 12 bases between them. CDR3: CASSLGPSSGELFF. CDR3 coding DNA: TGTGCCAGCAGCTTGGGCCCCTCCAGCGGGGAGCTGTTTTTT. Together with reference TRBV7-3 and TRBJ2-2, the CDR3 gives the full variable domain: GAGVSQTPSNKVTEKGKYVELRCDPISGHTALYWYRQSLGQGPEFLIYFQGTGAADDSGLPNDRFFAVRPEGSVSTLKIQRTERGDSAVYLCASSLGPSSGELFFGEGSRLTVL.